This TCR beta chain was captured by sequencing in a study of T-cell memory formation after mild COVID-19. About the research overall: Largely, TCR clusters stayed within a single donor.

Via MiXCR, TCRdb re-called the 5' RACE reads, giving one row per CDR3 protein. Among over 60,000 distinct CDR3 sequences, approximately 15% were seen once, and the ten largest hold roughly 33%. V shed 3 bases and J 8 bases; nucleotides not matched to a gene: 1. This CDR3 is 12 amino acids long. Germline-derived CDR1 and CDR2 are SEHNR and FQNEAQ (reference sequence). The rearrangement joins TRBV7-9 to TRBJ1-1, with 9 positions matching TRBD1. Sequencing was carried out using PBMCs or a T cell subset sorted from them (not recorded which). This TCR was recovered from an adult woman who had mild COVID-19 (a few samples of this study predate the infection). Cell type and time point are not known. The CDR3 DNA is TGTGCCAGCAGCTTTGGACAGGGGGAAGCTTTCTTT. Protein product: CASSFGQGEAFF.